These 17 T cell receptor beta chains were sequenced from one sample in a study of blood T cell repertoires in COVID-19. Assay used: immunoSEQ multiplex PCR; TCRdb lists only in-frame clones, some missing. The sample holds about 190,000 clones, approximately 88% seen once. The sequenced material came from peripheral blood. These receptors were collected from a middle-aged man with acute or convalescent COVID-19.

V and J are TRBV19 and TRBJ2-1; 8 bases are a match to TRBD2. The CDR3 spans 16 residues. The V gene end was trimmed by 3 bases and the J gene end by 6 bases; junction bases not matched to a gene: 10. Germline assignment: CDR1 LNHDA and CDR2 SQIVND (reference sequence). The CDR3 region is CASSILLPGGGNEQFF. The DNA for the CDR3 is TGTGCCAGTAGTATTCTTCTCCCGGGGGGGGGCAATGAGCAGTTCTTC.

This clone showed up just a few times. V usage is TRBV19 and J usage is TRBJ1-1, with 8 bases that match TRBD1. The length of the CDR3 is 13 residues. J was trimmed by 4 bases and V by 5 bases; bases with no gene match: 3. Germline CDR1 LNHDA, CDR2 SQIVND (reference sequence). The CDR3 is CASSRQGSTEAFF. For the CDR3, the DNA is TGTGCCAGTAGTCGACAGGGGAGCACTGAAGCTTTCTTT.

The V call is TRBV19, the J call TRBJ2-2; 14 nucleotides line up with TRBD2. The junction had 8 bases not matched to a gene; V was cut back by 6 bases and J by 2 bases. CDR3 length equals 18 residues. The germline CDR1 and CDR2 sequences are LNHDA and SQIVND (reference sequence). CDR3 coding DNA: TGTGCCAGTAGGCCCCGGACTAGCGGGGGGCAAAACACCGGGGAGCTGTTTTTT. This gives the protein CASRPRTSGGQNTGELFF. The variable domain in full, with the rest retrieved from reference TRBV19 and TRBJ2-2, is DGGITQSPKYLFRKEGQNVTLSCEQNLNHDAMYWYRQDPGQGLRLIYYSQIVNDFQKGDIAEGYSVSREKKESFPLTVTSAQKNPTAFYLCASRPRTSGGQNTGELFFGEGSRLTVL.

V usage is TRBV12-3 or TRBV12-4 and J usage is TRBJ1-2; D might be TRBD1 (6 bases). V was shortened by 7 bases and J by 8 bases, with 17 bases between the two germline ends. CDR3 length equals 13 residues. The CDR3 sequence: CASTRQESGGYTF. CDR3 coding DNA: TGTGCCAGCACTAGACAGGAGTCGGGAGGCTACACCTTC.

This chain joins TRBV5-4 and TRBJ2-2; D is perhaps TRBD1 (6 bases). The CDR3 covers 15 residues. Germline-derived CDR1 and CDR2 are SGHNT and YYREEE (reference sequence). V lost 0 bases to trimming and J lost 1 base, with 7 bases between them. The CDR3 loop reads CASSLDRVNTGELFF. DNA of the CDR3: TGTGCCAGCAGCTTGGACAGGGTGAACACCGGGGAGCTGTTTTTT.

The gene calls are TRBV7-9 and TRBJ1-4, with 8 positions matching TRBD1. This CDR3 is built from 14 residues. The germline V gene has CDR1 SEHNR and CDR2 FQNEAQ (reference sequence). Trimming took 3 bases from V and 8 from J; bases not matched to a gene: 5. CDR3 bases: TGTGCCAGCAGCTTCCAGGGGGCGCACGAAAAACTGTTTTTT. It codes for CASSFQGAHEKLFF.

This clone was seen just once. The CDR3 sequence is CSAGTGTDQPQHF. CDR3 bases: TGCAGCGCCGGGACAGGGACGGATCAGCCCCAGCATTTT. The J gene is TRBJ1-5, the V gene TRBV29-1, with 9 positions matching TRBD1. Germline CDR1 and CDR2: SQVTM and ANQGSEA. CDR3 length: 13 amino acids. Germline trimming cut 7 bases from V and 5 bases from J; bases unmatched to any gene: 6.

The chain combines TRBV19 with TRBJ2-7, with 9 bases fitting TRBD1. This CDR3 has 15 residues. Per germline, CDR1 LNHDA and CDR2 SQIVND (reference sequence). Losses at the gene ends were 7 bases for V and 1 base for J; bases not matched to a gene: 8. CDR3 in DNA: TGTGCCAGTACCCCAGGGACAGGGCCTTCCTACGAGCAGTACTTC. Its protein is CASTPGTGPSYEQYF.

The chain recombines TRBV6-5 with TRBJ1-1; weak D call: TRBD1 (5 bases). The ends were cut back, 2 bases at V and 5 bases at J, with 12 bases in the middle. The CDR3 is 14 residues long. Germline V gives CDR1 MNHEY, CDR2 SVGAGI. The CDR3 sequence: CASSYLGGSTEAFF. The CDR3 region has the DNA TGTGCCAGCAGTTACCTCGGGGGGAGTACTGAAGCTTTCTTT.

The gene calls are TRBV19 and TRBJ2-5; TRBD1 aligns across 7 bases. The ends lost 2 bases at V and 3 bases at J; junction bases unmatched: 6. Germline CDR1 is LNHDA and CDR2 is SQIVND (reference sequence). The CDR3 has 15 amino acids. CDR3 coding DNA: TGTGCCAGTAGTATATCCGGGACAGAAAAAGAGACCCAGTACTTC. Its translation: CASSISGTEKETQYF.

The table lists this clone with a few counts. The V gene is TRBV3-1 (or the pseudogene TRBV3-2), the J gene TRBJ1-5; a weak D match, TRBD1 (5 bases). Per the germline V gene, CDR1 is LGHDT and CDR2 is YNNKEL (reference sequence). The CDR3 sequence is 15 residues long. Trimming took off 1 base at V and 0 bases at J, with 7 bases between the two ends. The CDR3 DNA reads TGTGCCAGCAGCCAAGTCAGGGATAGCAATCAGCCCCAGCATTTT. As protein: CASSQVRDSNQPQHF.

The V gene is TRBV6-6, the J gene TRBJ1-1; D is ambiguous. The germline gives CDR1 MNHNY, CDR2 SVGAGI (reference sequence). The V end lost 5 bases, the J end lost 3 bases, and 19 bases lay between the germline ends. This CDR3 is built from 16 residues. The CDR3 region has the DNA TGTGCCAGCAGTAACCCAAAGGGCCGCGGGGACACTGAAGCTTTCTTT. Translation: CASSNPKGRGDTEAFF.

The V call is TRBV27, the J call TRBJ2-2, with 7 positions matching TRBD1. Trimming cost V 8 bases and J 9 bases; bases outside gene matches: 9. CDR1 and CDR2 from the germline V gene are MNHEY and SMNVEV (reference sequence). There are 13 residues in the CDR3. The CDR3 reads CASSRDSFRELFF. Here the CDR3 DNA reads TGTGCCAGCTCTCGGGACAGCTTCCGGGAGCTGTTTTTT.

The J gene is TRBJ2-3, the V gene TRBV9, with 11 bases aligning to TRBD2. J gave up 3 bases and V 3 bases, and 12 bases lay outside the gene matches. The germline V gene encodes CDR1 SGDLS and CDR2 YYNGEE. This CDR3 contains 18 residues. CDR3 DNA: TGTGCCAGCAGCGATCTAGCGGGGGGTCCAGGGTGGACAGATACGCAGTATTTT. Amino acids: CASSDLAGGPGWTDTQYF.

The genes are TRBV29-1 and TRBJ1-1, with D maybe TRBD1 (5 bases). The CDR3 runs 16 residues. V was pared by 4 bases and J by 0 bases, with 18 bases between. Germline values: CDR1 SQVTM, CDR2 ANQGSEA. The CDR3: CSVGRGTGGVNTEAFF. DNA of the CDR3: TGCAGCGTTGGAAGGGGCACTGGGGGGGTGAACACTGAAGCTTTCTTT.

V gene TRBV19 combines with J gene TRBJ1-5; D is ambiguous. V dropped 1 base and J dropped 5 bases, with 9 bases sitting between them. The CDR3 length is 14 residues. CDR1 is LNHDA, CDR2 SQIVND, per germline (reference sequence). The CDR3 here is CASSIVKSHQPQHF. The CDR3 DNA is TGTGCCAGTAGTATAGTCAAGAGCCATCAGCCCCAGCATTTT.

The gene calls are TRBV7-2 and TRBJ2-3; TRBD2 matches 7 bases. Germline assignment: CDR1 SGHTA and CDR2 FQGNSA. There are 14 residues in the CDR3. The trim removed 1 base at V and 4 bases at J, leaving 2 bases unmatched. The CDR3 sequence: CASSLVLAADTQYF. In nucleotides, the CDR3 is TGTGCCAGCAGCTTAGTCCTAGCGGCAGATACGCAGTATTTT.